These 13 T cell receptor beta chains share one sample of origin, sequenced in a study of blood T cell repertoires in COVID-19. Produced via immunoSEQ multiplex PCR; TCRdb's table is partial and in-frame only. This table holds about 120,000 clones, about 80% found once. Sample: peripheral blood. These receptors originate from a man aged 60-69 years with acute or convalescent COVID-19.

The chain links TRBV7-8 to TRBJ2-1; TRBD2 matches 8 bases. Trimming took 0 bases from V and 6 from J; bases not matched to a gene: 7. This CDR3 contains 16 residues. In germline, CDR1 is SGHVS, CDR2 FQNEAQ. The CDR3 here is CASSLAASGRLNEQFF. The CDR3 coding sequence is TGTGCCAGCAGCTTAGCCGCTAGCGGGCGACTCAATGAGCAGTTCTTC. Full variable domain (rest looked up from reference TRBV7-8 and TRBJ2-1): GAGVSQSPRYKVAKRGQDVALRCDPISGHVSLFWYQQALGQGPEFLTYFQNEAQLDKSGLPSDRFFAERPEGSVSTLKIQRTQQEDSAVYLCASSLAASGRLNEQFFGPGTRLTVL.

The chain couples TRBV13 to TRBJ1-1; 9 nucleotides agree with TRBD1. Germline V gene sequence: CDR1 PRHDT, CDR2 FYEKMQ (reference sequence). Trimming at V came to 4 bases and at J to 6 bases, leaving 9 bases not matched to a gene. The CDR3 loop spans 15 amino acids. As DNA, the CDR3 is TGTGCCAGCAGCTGGACAGGGGCTCTGATGGCTGAAGCTTTCTTT. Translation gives CASSWTGALMAEAFF.

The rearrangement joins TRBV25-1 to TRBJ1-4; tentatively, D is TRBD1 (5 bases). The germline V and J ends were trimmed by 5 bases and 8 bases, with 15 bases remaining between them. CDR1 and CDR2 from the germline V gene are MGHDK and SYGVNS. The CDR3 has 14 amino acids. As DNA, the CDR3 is TGTGCCAGCAGTCCCTCGGGGGTCCAGGAAAAACTGTTTTTT. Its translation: CASSPSGVQEKLFF. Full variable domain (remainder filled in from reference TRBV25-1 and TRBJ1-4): EADIYQTPRYLVIGTGKKITLECSQTMGHDKMYWYQQDPGMELHLIHYSYGVNSTEKGDLSSESTVSRIRTEHFPLTLESARPSHTSQYLCASSPSGVQEKLFFGSGTQLSVL.

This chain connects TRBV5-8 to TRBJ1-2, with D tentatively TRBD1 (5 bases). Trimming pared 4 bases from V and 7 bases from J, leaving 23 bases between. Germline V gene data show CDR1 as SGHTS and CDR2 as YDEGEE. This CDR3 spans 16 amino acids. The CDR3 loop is CASSHWVGQGASGYTF. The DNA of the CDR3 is TGTGCCAGCAGCCATTGGGTGGGTCAGGGCGCAAGTGGCTACACCTTC.

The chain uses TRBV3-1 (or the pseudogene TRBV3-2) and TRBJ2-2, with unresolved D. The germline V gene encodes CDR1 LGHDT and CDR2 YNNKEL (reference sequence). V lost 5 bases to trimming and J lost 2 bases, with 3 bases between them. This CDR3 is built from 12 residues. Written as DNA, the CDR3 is TGTGCCAGCAGCTCAAACACCGGGGAGCTGTTTTTT. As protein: CASSSNTGELFF.

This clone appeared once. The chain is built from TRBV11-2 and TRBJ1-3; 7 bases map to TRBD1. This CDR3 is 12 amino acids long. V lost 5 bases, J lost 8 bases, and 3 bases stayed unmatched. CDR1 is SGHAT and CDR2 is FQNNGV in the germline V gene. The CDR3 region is CASSPDRDTIYF. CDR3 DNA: TGTGCCAGCAGCCCCGACAGGGACACCATATATTTT.

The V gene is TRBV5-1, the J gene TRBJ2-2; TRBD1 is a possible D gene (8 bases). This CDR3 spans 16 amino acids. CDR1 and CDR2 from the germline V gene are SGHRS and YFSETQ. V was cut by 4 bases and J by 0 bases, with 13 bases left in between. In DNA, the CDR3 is TGCGCCAGCAGCCTACAGGGGGGGGCGAACACCGGGGAGCTGTTTTTT. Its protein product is CASSLQGGANTGELFF.

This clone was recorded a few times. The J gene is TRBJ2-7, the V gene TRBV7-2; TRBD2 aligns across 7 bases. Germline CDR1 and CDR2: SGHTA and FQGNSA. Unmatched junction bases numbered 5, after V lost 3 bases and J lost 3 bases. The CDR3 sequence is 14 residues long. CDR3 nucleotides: TGTGCCAGCAGCTTCGCGGGAGACCTCTACGAGCAGTACTTC. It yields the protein CASSFAGDLYEQYF.

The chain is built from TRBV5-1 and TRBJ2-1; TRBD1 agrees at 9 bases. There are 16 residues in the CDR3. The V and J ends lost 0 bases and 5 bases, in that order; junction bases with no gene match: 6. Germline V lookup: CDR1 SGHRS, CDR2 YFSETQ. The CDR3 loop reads CASSLGRTGDNNEQFF. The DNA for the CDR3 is TGCGCCAGCAGCTTGGGTAGGACAGGGGATAACAATGAGCAGTTCTTC. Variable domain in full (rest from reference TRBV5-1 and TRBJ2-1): KAGVTQTPRYLIKTRGQQVTLSCSPISGHRSVSWYQQTPGQGLQFLFEYFSETQRNKGNFPGRFSGRQFSNSRSEMNVSTLELGDSALYLCASSLGRTGDNNEQFFGPGTRLTVL.

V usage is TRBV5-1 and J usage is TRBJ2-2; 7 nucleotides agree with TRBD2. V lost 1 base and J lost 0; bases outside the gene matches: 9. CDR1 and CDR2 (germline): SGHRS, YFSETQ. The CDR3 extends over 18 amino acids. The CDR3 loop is CASSLMSPAGSNTGELFF. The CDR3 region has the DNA TGCGCCAGCAGCTTGATGTCTCCAGCGGGATCGAACACCGGGGAGCTGTTTTTT.

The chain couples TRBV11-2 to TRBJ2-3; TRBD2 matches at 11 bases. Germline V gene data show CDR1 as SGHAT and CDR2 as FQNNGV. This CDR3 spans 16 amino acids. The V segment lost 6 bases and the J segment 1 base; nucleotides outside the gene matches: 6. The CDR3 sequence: CASRSRLAGRTDTQYF. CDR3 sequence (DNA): TGTGCCAGCAGATCCCGACTAGCGGGACGCACAGATACGCAGTATTTT.

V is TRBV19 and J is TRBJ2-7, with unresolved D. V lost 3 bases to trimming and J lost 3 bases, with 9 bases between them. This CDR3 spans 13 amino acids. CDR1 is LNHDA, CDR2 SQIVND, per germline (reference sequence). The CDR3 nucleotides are TGTGCCAGTAGTATTGAGAGGTTCTACGAGCAGTACTTC. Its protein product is CASSIERFYEQYF. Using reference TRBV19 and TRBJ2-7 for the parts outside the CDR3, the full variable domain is DGGITQSPKYLFRKEGQNVTLSCEQNLNHDAMYWYRQDPGQGLRLIYYSQIVNDFQKGDIAEGYSVSREKKESFPLTVTSAQKNPTAFYLCASSIERFYEQYFGPGTRLTVT.

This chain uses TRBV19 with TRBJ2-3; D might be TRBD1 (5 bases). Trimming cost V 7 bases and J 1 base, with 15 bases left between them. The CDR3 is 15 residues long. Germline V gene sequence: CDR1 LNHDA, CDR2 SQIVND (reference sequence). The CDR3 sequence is CASNHYSTGTDTQYF. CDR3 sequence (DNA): TGTGCCAGTAATCACTACTCGACAGGCACAGATACGCAGTATTTT.